These 19 T cell receptor beta chains were all obtained from the same sample, sequenced in a study of blood T cell repertoires in COVID-19. Method: immunoSEQ multiplex PCR; TCRdb's copy keeps in-frame clones and lacks some. The table includes 75,000 or so clones, 80% to 85% detected once. Material: peripheral blood. These receptors were collected from a man aged 45-60 years with acute or convalescent COVID-19.

The chain uses TRBV27 and TRBJ2-3, with 9 positions matching TRBD2. This CDR3 has 16 residues. Germline CDR1 reads MNHEY; CDR2 reads SMNVEV (reference sequence). Unmatched junction bases numbered 7, after V lost 6 bases and J lost 0 bases. This chain's CDR3 is CASSRLAVLSTDTQYF. The CDR3 DNA sequence: TGTGCCAGCAGCAGACTAGCGGTACTAAGCACAGATACGCAGTATTTT.

Notes on this clone: The junction differs from germline at one of its ends, possibly a read error. The chain couples TRBV11-2 to TRBJ2-5; 9 nucleotides agree with TRBD1. Germline assignment: CDR1 SGHAT and CDR2 FQNNGV. The CDR3 has 14 residues. The CDR3 nucleotides read TGTGCCAGCAGTTTAGGACAGGGGCGGGAGACCCAGTACTTC. It specifies CASSLGQGRETQYF.

V is TRBV19 and J is TRBJ2-7; no clear D gene. CDR1 and CDR2 (germline): LNHDA, SQIVND (reference sequence). The CDR3 consists of 11 residues. Trimming cost V 8 bases and J 3 bases, with 8 bases left between them. This CDR3 reads CASPSIYEQYF. The CDR3, as DNA: TGTGCCAGTCCCTCTATCTACGAGCAGTACTTC.

In this sample, this clone turned up once. This chain links TRBV19 with TRBJ2-1, with a weak D call TRBD1 (5 bases). CDR1 LNHDA and CDR2 SQIVND come from the germline V gene (reference sequence). The CDR3 loop spans 13 amino acids. V lost 0 bases and J 5 bases, leaving 5 bases between the germline ends. As DNA, the CDR3 is TGTGCCAGTAGTATAGAGGGGCACAATGAGCAGTTCTTC. Amino acids: CASSIEGHNEQFF.

The chain links TRBV15 to TRBJ1-1; D possibly corresponds to TRBD1 (6 bases). V lost 1 base and J lost 5, with 14 bases in between. The CDR3 spans 15 residues. CDR1 is LNHNV and CDR2 is YYDKDF in the germline V gene (reference sequence). DNA of the CDR3: TGTGCCACCAGCAGAGTGGCAGGGGCGAAGACTGAAGCTTTCTTT. This sequence encodes CATSRVAGAKTEAFF.

The chain combines TRBV4-1 with TRBJ1-6; D is uncertain. Germline values: CDR1 MGHRA, CDR2 YSYEKL. The CDR3 is 14 residues long. V was pared by 0 bases and J by 7 bases, with 7 bases between. The CDR3 region is CASSQDLSNSPLHF. The DNA of the CDR3 is TGCGCCAGCAGCCAAGACTTGTCCAATTCACCCCTCCACTTT.

The chain employs TRBV27 and TRBJ2-7; D is possibly TRBD1 (5 bases). This CDR3 region has 16 residues. The V gene's germline CDR1 is MNHEY and CDR2 SMNVEV (reference sequence). Between the trimmed V and J ends, which lost 5 bases and 0 bases, there was a span of 17 bases. The CDR3, as DNA: TGTGCCAGCAGTCCCCCCCGAAGGGGCTCCTCCTACGAGCAGTACTTC. The encoded protein is CASSPPRRGSSYEQYF.

Details on this clone: At one end the junction does not follow the germline gene, possibly because of a read error. The V and J genes are TRBV18 and TRBJ2-4, with 7 bases aligning to TRBD2. Germline V gives CDR1 KGHSH, CDR2 LQKENI. The CDR3 runs 14 residues. The CDR3 coding sequence is TGTGCCAGCTCAACCAGTGGGCAGGGAGGGGTTCAATACTTC. Translated, it gives CASSTSGQGGVQYF.

V gene TRBV27 combines with J gene TRBJ1-6; 9 bases map to TRBD1. Per germline, CDR1 MNHEY and CDR2 SMNVEV (reference sequence). The V and J ends lost 3 bases and 6 bases, in that order; junction bases with no gene match: 3. The CDR3 has 15 residues. Here the CDR3 DNA reads TGTGCCAGCAGTTTCGGGACAGGGCTTAATTCACCCCTCCACTTT. This sequence encodes CASSFGTGLNSPLHF.

V and J are TRBV12-3 or TRBV12-4 and TRBJ1-1; D gene ambiguous. V was cut by 5 bases and J by 4 bases, with 5 bases left in between. The CDR3 is 11 amino acids. The CDR3 region is CASSLRTEAFF. In nucleotides, the CDR3 is TGTGCCAGCAGTCTTCGCACTGAAGCTTTCTTT.

This chain uses TRBV9 with TRBJ1-1; TRBD1 agrees at 8 bases. The CDR3 is made up of 15 amino acids. CDR1 SGDLS and CDR2 YYNGEE come from the germline V gene. Trimming removed 4 bases from V and 3 bases from J; junction bases left unmatched: 8. The CDR3 here is CASSPRRQGYTEAFF. The CDR3 DNA reads TGTGCCAGCAGCCCCCGGCGACAGGGGTACACTGAAGCTTTCTTT.

The chain combines TRBV7-8 with TRBJ2-1, with TRBD2 matching 9 bases. Germline lookup yields CDR1 SGHVS and CDR2 FQNEAQ. Trimming cost V 5 bases and J 6 bases; bases outside gene matches: 11. This CDR3 is built from 16 residues. The CDR3 bases are TGTGCCAGCAGCGGATCACAGCGGGGGGCAATCAATGAGCAGTTCTTC. Protein product: CASSGSQRGAINEQFF.

The chain carries TRBV7-2 and TRBJ2-7; 13 bases align to TRBD2. The CDR3 loop spans 19 amino acids. J was trimmed by 7 bases and V by 5 bases; bases with no gene match: 20. In germline, CDR1 is SGHTA, CDR2 FQGNSA. CDR3 nucleotides: TGTGCCAGCAGCGTGGCAACCGGGACTAGCGGGGTGAGGAGGTGGGAGCAGTACTTC. This gives the protein CASSVATGTSGVRRWEQYF.

The gene calls are TRBV5-1 and TRBJ2-1; 11 bases map to TRBD2. V shed 4 bases, J shed 1 base, and the junction held 1 base outside the gene matches. This CDR3 spans 15 amino acids. The germline V gene encodes CDR1 SGHRS and CDR2 YFSETQ. CDR3 loop: CASSGTSGSYNEQFF. Written as DNA, the CDR3 is TGCGCCAGCAGCGGGACTAGCGGATCCTACAATGAGCAGTTCTTC.

This chain links TRBV13 with TRBJ1-2; D gene unclear. Trimming took 5 bases from V and 0 from J, leaving 4 bases between them. Germline values: CDR1 PRHDT, CDR2 FYEKMQ (reference sequence). The CDR3 length is 12 residues. The CDR3 DNA sequence: TGTGCCAGCAGCCTTACTAACTATGGCTACACCTTC. It translates to CASSLTNYGYTF.

The genes are TRBV2 and TRBJ2-7; 12 bases line up with TRBD2. The germline gives CDR1 SNHLY, CDR2 FYNNEI. V was clipped by 5 bases and J by 2 bases; unmatched bases: 7. This CDR3 is built from 16 residues. The CDR3 is CASSKTSGGRPYEQYF. The CDR3 nucleotides read TGTGCCAGCAGTAAAACTAGCGGGGGGCGACCCTACGAGCAGTACTTC. Full variable domain (rest looked up from reference TRBV2 and TRBJ2-7): EPEVTQTPSHQVTQMGQEVILRCVPISNHLYFYWYRQILGQKVEFLVSFYNNEISEKSEIFDDQFSVERPDGSNFTLKIRSTKLEDSAMYFCASSKTSGGRPYEQYFGPGTRLTVT.

The genes are TRBV4-3 and TRBJ1-4, with D unresolved. V lost 0 bases, J lost 5 bases, and 7 bases lay in between. Germline V gives CDR1 LGHNA, CDR2 YSLEER. This CDR3 is 14 amino acids long. In nucleotides, the CDR3 is TGCGCCAGCAGCCAAGATCCCGTGAATGAAAAACTGTTTTTT. Amino acid sequence: CASSQDPVNEKLFF.

This chain joins TRBV6-2 or TRBV6-3 and TRBJ1-1, with D tentatively TRBD1 (6 bases). CDR3 size: 15 residues. V was clipped by 0 bases and J by 0 bases, with 8 bases between them. The germline V gene encodes CDR1 MNHEY and CDR2 SVGEGT. The CDR3 sequence is CASSYSGDMNTEAFF. The CDR3 nucleotides are TGTGCCAGCAGTTACTCTGGGGACATGAACACTGAAGCTTTCTTT.

V usage is TRBV3-1 (or the pseudogene TRBV3-2) and J usage is TRBJ1-2; no clear D. Trimming pared 6 bases from V and 5 bases from J, leaving 10 bases between. Germline V gene data show CDR1 as LGHDT and CDR2 as YNNKEL (reference sequence). The length of the CDR3 is 12 residues. CDR3 DNA sequence: TGTGCCAGCAGTCCGAGTGAATATGGCTACACCTTC. Translated, it gives CASSPSEYGYTF.